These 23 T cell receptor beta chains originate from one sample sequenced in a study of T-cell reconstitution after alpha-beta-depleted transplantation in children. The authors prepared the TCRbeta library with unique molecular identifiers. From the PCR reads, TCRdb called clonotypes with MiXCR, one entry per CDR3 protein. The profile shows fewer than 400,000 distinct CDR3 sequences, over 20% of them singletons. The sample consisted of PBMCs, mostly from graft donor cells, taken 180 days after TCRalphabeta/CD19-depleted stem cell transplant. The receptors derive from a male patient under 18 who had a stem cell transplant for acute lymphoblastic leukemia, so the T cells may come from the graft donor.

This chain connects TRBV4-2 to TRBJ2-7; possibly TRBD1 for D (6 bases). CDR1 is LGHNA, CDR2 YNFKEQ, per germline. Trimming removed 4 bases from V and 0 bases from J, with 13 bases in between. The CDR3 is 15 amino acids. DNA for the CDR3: TGTGCCAGCAGCCTGGTACCAGGGGACTCCTACGAGCAGTACTTC. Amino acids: CASSLVPGDSYEQYF.

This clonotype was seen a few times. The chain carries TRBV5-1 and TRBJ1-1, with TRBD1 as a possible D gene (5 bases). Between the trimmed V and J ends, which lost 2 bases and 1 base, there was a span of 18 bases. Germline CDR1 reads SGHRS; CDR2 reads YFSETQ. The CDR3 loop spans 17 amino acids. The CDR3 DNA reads TGCGCCAGCAGCTTCGGCAGCGGCCAACAGGCGAACACTGAAGCTTTCTTT. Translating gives CASSFGSGQQANTEAFF.

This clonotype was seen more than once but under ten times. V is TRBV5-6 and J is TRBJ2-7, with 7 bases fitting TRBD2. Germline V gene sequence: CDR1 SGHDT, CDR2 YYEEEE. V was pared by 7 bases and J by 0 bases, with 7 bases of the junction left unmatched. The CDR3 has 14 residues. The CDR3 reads CASGKRGSSYEQYF. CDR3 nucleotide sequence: TGTGCCAGCGGAAAGCGGGGAAGCTCCTACGAGCAGTACTTC.

The CDR3 nucleotides are TGTGCCAGCGCCCGGGTCGGGACCGGGGAGCTGTTTTTT. Its translation is CASARVGTGELFF. The chain links TRBV19 to TRBJ2-2, with unresolved D. The V and J ends lost 9 bases and 5 bases respectively, with 13 bases between them. Germline V gene lookup returns CDR1 LNHDA and CDR2 SQIVND (reference sequence). The length of the CDR3 is 13 residues.

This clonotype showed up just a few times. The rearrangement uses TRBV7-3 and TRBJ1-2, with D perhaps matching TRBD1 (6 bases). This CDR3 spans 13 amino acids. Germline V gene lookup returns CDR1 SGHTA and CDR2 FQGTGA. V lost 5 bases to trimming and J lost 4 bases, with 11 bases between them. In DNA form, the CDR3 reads TGTGCCAGCAGCACAGGGACACCCTATGGCTACACCTTC. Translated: CASSTGTPYGYTF. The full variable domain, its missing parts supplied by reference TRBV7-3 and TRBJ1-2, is GAGVSQTPSNKVTEKGKYVELRCDPISGHTALYWYRQSLGQGPEFLIYFQGTGAADDSGLPNDRFFAVRPEGSVSTLKIQRTERGDSAVYLCASSTGTPYGYTFGSGTRLTVV.

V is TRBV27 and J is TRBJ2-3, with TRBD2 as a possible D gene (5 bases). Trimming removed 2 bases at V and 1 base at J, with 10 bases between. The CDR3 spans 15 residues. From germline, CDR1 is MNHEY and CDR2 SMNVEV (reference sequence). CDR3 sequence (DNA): TGTGCCAGCAGTTTAAACGGACTTCGCACAGATACGCAGTATTTT. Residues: CASSLNGLRTDTQYF.

The chain's CDR3 is CATSEGTSRNNEQFF. The CDR3 DNA reads TGTGCCACCAGTGAGGGGACTAGCCGAAACAATGAGCAGTTCTTC. The chain has TRBV24-1 and TRBJ2-1; TRBD2 aligns across 9 bases. The germline CDR1 and CDR2 sequences are KGHDR and SFDVKD. The CDR3 spans 15 residues. With 4 bases clipped from V and 5 bases from J, the junction kept 5 bases outside the gene matches.

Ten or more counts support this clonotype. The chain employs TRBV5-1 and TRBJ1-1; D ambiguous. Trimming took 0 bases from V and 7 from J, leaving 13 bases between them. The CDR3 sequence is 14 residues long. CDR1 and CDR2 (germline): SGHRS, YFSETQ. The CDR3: CASSLAAGLNEAFF. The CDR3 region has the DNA TGCGCCAGCAGCTTGGCGGCAGGCTTGAATGAAGCTTTCTTT. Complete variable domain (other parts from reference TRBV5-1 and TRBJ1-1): KAGVTQTPRYLIKTRGQQVTLSCSPISGHRSVSWYQQTPGQGLQFLFEYFSETQRNKGNFPGRFSGRQFSNSRSEMNVSTLELGDSALYLCASSLAAGLNEAFFGQGTRLTVV.

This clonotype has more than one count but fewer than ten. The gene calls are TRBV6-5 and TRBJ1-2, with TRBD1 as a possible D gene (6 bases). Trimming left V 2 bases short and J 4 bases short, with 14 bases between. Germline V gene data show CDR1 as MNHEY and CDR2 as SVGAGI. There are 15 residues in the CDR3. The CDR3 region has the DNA TGTGCCAGCAGTTACGGTACAGGGAGCCGCTATGGCTACACCTTC. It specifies CASSYGTGSRYGYTF.

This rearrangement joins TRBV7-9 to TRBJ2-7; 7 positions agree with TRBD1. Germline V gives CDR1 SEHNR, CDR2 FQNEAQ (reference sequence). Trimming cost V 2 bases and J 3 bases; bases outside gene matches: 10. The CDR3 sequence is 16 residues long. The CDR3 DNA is TGTGCCAGCAGCTTAACCCCCGGTCAGGGGGACTACGAGCAGTACTTC. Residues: CASSLTPGQGDYEQYF.

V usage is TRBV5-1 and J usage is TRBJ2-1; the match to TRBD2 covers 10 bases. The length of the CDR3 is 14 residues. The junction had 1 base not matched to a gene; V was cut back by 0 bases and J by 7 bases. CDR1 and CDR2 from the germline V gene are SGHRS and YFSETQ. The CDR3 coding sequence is TGCGCCAGCAGCTTGGCTAGCGGGAGTAATGAGCAGTTCTTC. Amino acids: CASSLASGSNEQFF.

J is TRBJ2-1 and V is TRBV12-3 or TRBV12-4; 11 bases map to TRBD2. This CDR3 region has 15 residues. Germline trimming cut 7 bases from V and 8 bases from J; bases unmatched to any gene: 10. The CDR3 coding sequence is TGTGCCAGCACCACTAGCGGGAGTGGAGTCGATGAGCAGTTCTTC. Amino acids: CASTTSGSGVDEQFF.

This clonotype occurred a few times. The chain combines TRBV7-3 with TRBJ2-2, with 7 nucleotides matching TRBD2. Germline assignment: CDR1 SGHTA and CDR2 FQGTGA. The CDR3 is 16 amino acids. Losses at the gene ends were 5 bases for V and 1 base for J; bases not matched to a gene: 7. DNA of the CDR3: TGTGCCAGCAGCCAGCGGGGACTTCAGAACACCGGGGAGCTGTTTTTT. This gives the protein CASSQRGLQNTGELFF.

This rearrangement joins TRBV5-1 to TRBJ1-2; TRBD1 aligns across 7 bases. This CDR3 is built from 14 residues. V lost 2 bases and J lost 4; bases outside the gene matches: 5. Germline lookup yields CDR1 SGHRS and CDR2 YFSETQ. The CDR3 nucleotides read TGCGCCAGCAGCTTTCCCGGACAGGCCTATGGCTACACCTTC. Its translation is CASSFPGQAYGYTF.

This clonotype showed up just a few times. In DNA, the CDR3 is TGTGCCAGCAACCCTAGCAATTACAATGAGCAGTTCTTC. It encodes CASNPSNYNEQFF. This sequence joins TRBV7-9 and TRBJ2-1; D is possibly TRBD2 (5 bases). Germline CDR1 and CDR2: SEHNR and FQNEAQ (reference sequence). V gave up 7 bases and J gave up 4 bases, with 11 bases separating them. This CDR3 spans 13 amino acids.

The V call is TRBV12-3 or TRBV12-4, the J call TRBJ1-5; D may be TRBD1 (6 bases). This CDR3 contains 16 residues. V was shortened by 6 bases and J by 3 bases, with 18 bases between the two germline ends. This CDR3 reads CASSTFGWTVNQPQHF. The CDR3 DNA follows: TGTGCCAGCAGCACCTTCGGGTGGACAGTCAATCAGCCCCAGCATTTT.

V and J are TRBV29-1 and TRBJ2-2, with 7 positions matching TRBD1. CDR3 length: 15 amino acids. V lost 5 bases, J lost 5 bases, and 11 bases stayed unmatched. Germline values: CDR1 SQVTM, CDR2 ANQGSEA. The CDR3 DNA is TGCAGCGTTCTTGACAGGGCGGGTTGGACCGGGGAGCTGTTTTTT. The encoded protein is CSVLDRAGWTGELFF.

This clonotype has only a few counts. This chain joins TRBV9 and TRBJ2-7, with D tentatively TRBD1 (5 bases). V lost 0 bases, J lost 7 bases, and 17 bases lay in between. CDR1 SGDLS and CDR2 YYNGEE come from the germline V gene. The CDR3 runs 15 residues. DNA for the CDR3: TGTGCCAGCAGCGTAGGTCCAGGTAGGGGTTATGAGCAGTACTTC. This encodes CASSVGPGRGYEQYF.

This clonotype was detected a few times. The CDR3 coding sequence is TGTGCCAGCAGTTATACGGCCGGGACAGGGAACTATGGCTACACCTTC. It encodes CASSYTAGTGNYGYTF. The J gene is TRBJ1-2, the V gene TRBV6-5; 9 nucleotides agree with TRBD1. Trimming removed 3 bases from V and 2 bases from J; junction bases left unmatched: 7. The CDR3 has 16 residues. CDR1 is MNHEY, CDR2 SVGAGI, per germline.

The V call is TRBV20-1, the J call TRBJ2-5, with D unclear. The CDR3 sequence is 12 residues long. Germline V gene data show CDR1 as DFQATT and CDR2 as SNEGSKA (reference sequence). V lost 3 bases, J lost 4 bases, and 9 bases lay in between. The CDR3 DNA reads TGCAGTGCTAGTAGGGTAGGAGAGACCCAGTACTTC. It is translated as CSASRVGETQYF.

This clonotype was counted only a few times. In nucleotides, the CDR3 is TGTGCCAGCAGTTCTAGTGGATTGGGGTACAATGAGCAGTTCTTC. Its translation: CASSSSGLGYNEQFF. The V and J genes are TRBV6-2 or TRBV6-3 and TRBJ2-1; no clear D gene. V was clipped by 4 bases and J by 4 bases, with 14 bases between them. The CDR3 is 15 amino acids. CDR1 and CDR2 (germline): MNHEY, SVGEGT.

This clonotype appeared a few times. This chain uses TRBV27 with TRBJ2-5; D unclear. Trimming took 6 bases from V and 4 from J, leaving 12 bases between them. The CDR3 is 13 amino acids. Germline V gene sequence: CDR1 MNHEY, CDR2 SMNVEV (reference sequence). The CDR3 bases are TGTGCCAGCAGCTTCGTGTCCCGAGAGACCCAGTACTTC. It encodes CASSFVSRETQYF.

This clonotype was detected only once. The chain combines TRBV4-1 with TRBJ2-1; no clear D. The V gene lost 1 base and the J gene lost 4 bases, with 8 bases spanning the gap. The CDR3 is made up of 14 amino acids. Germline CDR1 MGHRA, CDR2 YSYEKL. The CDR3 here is CASSQVWVYNEQFF. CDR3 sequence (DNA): TGCGCCAGCAGCCAAGTATGGGTGTACAATGAGCAGTTCTTC.